This T cell receptor (beta chain) derives from a study of blood T cell repertoires in COVID-19. Germline V gives CDR1 SGHTS, CDR2 YDEGEE. There are 16 residues in the CDR3. V lost 1 base and J lost 2; bases outside the gene matches: 7. Profiling relied on immunoSEQ multiplex PCR, and the TCRdb table lists in-frame clones only, not all of them. The table lists over 150,000 clones, more than 85% of them singletons. The rearrangement uses TRBV5-8 and TRBJ2-7; 9 bases map to TRBD1. The sample consisted of peripheral blood. The clonotype comes from a man aged 45-65 years with acute or convalescent COVID-19. CDR3 DNA sequence: TGTGCCAGCAGCTTGAATGGACAGGGGATTCCCTACGAGCAGTACGTC. Translated: CASSLNGQGIPYEQYV.